This T cell receptor beta chain derives from a study of cytomegalovirus exposure and HLA in healthy donors. Data came from immunoSEQ multiplex PCR; TCRdb stores just in-frame clones and leaves some out. This sample carries 65,000 to 95,000 clones, roughly 96% of them seen once, and the ten largest clones take 3% to 4%. The specimen sequenced was PBMCs. This TCR was sampled from a man aged 18 to 30 in good health and CMV-seronegative.

The CDR3 loop is CASSRGQGAVTYEQYF. The CDR3 DNA is TGTGCCAGCAGTCGGGGACAGGGGGCTGTCACCTACGAGCAGTACTTC. V gene TRBV9 combines with J gene TRBJ2-7, with TRBD1 matching 12 bases. The CDR3 contains 16 residues. Germline CDR1 and CDR2: SGDLS and YYNGEE. With 5 bases clipped from V and 2 bases from J, the junction kept 8 bases outside the gene matches.